This T cell receptor (beta chain) was documented in a study of cytomegalovirus exposure and HLA in healthy donors. Germline CDR1 SQVTM, CDR2 ANQGSEA. Germline trimming cut 4 bases from V and 2 bases from J; bases unmatched to any gene: 5. This CDR3 comprises 14 residues. The PCR employed 60 Vbeta primers together with 13 Jbeta primers. The table came from immunoSEQ multiplex PCR; TCRdb's copy has only in-frame clones and leaves some out. Among approximately 120,000 clones, roughly four fifths were seen once, and the ten largest hold around 2.1%. Overall study findings and caveats: A later analysis linked around 17,000 TCR beta sequences to HLA alleles at 0.05 false discovery rate. Later work found that TCR association rates differed between HLA loci; DRB1 had the most and HLA-C the fewest.

About this clone: Antigen: not known.

Regarding donors, all were healthy bone marrow donors. Sequenced: PBMCs. This chain uses TRBV29-1 with TRBJ2-3; 8 bases are shared with TRBD2. This TCR was recovered from a man aged 45-60 years in good health and CMV-seronegative. The CDR3 sequence is CSVAGGGNTDTQYF. The CDR3 DNA sequence: TGCAGCGTTGCAGGCGGGGGGAACACAGATACGCAGTATTTT.